This TCR beta chain was captured in a study of metastatic and nonmetastatic thyroid tumors. Study-level points and caveats: Across blood and tumor, TCR beta diversity in malignant thyroid tumors was reportedly significantly higher than in benign nodules.

This clone was counted at least ten times. Its antigen is still unknown. Before thyroid surgery, none of the patients had received any treatment. Authors' methods: Variation in CDR3 across clinicopathological groups served as the basis for constructing a distant-metastasis classifier in papillary thyroid cancer. TCRdb used MiXCR to call clones anew from the PCR reads. The V and J calls, along with clone size, are taken from TCRdb and not from the paper's own processing. The sample records roughly 18,000 clones, 20% to 25% being singletons. Specimen: tumor tissue. The source of this sequence is a female donor with papillary thyroid cancer or a benign thyroid nodule (not recorded which). Some clones in this sample may be carry-over from other donors' samples.

The CDR3 DNA reads as TGTGCCAGCAGCGTCGACTTACAAGAGACCCAGTACTTC. Encoded protein: CASSVDLQETQYF. The V gene is TRBV9, the J gene TRBJ2-5; D remains ambiguous. With 2 bases removed from V and 2 bases from J, the gap between germline ends came to 7 bases. The CDR3 is 13 residues long. Germline CDR1 is SGDLS and CDR2 is YYNGEE.